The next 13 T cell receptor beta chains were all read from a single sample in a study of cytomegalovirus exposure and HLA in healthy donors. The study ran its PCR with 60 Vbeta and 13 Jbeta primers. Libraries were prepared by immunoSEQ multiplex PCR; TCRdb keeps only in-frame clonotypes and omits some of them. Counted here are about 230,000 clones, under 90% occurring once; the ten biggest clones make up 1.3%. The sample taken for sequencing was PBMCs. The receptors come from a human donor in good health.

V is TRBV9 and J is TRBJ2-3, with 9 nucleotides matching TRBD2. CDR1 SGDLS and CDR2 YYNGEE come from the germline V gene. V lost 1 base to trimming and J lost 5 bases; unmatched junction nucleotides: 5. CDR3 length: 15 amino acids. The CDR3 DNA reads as TGTGCCAGCAGCGTAAGTGCGGGAGGGCAAGATACGCAGTATTTT. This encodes CASSVSAGGQDTQYF.

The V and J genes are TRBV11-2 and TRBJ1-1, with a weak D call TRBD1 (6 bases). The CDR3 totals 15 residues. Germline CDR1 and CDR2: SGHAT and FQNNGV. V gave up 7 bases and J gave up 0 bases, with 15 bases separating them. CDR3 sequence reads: CASNSGVTMNTEAFF. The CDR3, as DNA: TGTGCCAGCAACTCAGGGGTAACCATGAACACTGAAGCTTTCTTT.

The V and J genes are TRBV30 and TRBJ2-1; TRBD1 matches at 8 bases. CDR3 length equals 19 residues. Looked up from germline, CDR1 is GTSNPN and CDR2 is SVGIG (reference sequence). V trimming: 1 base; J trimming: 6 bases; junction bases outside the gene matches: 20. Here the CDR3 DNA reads TGTGCCTGGAGTGGGGGTGTTCGGGGACAGGAGCCCCGCGCCAATGAGCAGTTCTTC. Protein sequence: CAWSGGVRGQEPRANEQFF. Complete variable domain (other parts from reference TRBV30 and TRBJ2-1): SQTIHQWPATLVQPVGSPLSLECTVEGTSNPNLYWYRQAAGRGLQLLFYSVGIGQISSEVPQNLSASRPQDRQFILSSKKLLLSDSGFYLCAWSGGVRGQEPRANEQFFGPGTRLTVL.

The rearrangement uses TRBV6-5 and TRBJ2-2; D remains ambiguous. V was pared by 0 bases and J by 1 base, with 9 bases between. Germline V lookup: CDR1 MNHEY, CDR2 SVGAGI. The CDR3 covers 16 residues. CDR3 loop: CASSYSSEWNTGELFF. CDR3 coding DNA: TGTGCCAGCAGTTACTCGTCGGAGTGGAACACCGGGGAGCTGTTTTTT.

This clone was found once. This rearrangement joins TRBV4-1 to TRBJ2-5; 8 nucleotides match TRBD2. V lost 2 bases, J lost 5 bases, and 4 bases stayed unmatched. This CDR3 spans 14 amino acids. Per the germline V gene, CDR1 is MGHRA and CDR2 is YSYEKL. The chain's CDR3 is CASSQPGGAETQYF. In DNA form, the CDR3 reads TGCGCCAGCAGCCAACCCGGGGGGGCGGAGACCCAGTACTTC.

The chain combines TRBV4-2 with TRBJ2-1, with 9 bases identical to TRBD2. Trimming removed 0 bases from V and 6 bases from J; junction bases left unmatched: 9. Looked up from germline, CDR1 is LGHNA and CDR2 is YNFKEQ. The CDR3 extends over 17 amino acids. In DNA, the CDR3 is TGTGCCAGCAGCCAAGATAACGCGGGAGGGCCGGTCAATGAGCAGTTCTTC. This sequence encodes CASSQDNAGGPVNEQFF.

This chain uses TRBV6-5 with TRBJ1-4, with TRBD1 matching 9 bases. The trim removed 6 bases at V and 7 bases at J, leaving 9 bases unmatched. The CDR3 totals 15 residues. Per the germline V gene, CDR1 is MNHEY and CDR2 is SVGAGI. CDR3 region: CASRRTGDRAEKLFF. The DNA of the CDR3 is TGTGCCAGCAGACGGACCGGGGACAGGGCTGAAAAACTGTTTTTT.

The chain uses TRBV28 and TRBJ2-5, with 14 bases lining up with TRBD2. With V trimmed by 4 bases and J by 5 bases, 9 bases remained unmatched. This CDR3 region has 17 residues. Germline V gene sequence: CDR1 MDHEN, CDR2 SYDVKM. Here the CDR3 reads CASSSPGLAGDFETQYF. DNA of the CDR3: TGTGCCAGCAGTTCCCCGGGACTAGCGGGAGATTTTGAGACCCAGTACTTC.

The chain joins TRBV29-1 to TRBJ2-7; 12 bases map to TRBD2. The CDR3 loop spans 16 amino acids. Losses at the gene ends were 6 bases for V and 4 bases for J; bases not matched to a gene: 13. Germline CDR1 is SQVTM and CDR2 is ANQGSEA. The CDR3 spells CSVTSGSVRNMYEQYF. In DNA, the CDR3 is TGCAGCGTGACTAGCGGGAGCGTCAGGAATATGTACGAGCAGTACTTC.

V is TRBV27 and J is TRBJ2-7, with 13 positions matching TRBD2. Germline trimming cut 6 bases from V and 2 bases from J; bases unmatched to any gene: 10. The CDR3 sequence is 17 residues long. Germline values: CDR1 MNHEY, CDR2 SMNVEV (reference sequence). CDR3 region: CASSHTGTSGTPYEQYF. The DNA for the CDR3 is TGTGCCAGCAGCCACACCGGGACTAGCGGGACTCCCTACGAGCAGTACTTC.

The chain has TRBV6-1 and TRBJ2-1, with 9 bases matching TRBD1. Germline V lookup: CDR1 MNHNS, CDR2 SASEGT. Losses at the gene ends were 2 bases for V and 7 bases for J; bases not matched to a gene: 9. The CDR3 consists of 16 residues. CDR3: CASSELGPGTGNEQFF. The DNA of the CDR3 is TGTGCCAGCAGTGAATTGGGTCCCGGGACAGGGAATGAGCAGTTCTTC.

CDR3 in DNA: TGTGCCAGCAGCTTAACTGGGACACCCCAGGGCGAGCAGTACTTC. It translates to CASSLTGTPQGEQYF. V and J are TRBV7-9 and TRBJ2-7; weak D call: TRBD1 (6 bases). This CDR3 region has 15 residues. Germline V lookup: CDR1 SEHNR, CDR2 FQNEAQ (reference sequence). Trimming shortened V by 2 bases and J by 6 bases, and 17 bases separated the two germline ends.

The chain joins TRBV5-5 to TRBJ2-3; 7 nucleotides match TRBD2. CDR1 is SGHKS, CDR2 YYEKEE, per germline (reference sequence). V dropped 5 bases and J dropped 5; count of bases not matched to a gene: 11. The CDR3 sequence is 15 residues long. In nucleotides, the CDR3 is TGTGCCAGCAGTCTTCTGCGGGAGTTGATAGATACGCAGTATTTT. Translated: CASSLLRELIDTQYF.